The 13 T cell receptor beta chains listed next were all sequenced from one sample in a study of T cells after yellow fever vaccination. TCRdb independently ran MiXCR on the 5' RACE reads; one entry per CDR3 protein. The data show a few hundred thousand distinct CDR3 sequences, approximately 5.7% seen once. The sample here was PBMCs, taken 5 days after the yellow fever booster vaccination. The receptors stem from a man aged 25 to 40 who received the YFV17D yellow fever vaccine.

CDR3 amino acids: CASSYRKGRGPGGRPPGEQYF. The CDR3 nucleotides are TGTGCCAGCAGTTACAGAAAAGGACGGGGCCCGGGCGGGAGGCCCCCGGGCGAGCAGTACTTC. The gene calls are TRBV6-2 or TRBV6-3 and TRBJ2-7, with 8 bases identical to TRBD2. Germline CDR1 and CDR2: MNHEY and SVGEGT. The J segment lost 6 bases and the V segment lost 2 bases, leaving 27 bases of the junction unmatched. CDR3 length: 21 residues.

The CDR3 DNA is TGCAGTGCTACCCTCGCGGGAGCTCAATACAATGAGCAGTTCTTC. Its protein product is CSATLAGAQYNEQFF. J is TRBJ2-1 and V is TRBV20-1, with 7 positions matching TRBD2. Unmatched junction bases numbered 10, after V lost 4 bases and J lost 4 bases. The V gene's germline CDR1 is DFQATT and CDR2 SNEGSKA (reference sequence). The CDR3 covers 15 residues.

This clonotype has more than one count but fewer than ten. The chain links TRBV19 to TRBJ2-3, with 11 nucleotides matching TRBD2. The CDR3 has 15 amino acids. Germline V gene lookup returns CDR1 LNHDA and CDR2 SQIVND (reference sequence). V shed 5 bases, J shed 6 bases, and the junction held 7 bases outside the gene matches. The CDR3: CASSQLAGVGDTQYF. In nucleotides, the CDR3 is TGTGCCAGTAGTCAACTAGCGGGAGTTGGGGATACGCAGTATTTT.

J is TRBJ2-3 and V is TRBV5-1; 8 bases align to TRBD2. J lost 1 base, V lost 5 bases, and 6 bases had no gene match. The CDR3 sequence is 15 residues long. Germline V gene lookup returns CDR1 SGHRS and CDR2 YFSETQ. CDR3 sequence: CASSLSGIRTDTQYF. The CDR3 nucleotides read TGCGCCAGCAGTCTTAGCGGGATACGCACAGATACGCAGTATTTT.

This clonotype was detected ten times or more. The chain joins TRBV20-1 to TRBJ2-1, with D possibly TRBD1 on 6 matching bases. The CDR3 sequence is 15 residues long. The V and J ends lost 3 bases and 7 bases respectively, with 19 bases between them. Germline CDR1 is DFQATT and CDR2 is SNEGSKA (reference sequence). The CDR3 coding sequence is TGCAGTGCTAGCGGACCACCTAATAGGGGGAATGAGCAGTTCTTC. This gives the protein CSASGPPNRGNEQFF.

The V gene is TRBV5-1, the J gene TRBJ2-3; a possible D gene is TRBD2 (7 bases). Trimming cost V 4 bases and J 0 bases, with 15 bases left between them. The CDR3 is 16 amino acids. Germline values: CDR1 SGHRS, CDR2 YFSETQ. The DNA of the CDR3 is TGCGCCAGCAGCCAAGGGGGGGCTGCTAGCACAGATACGCAGTATTTT. This codes for CASSQGGAASTDTQYF.

The chain combines TRBV19 with TRBJ2-3, with 7 bases lining up with TRBD2. The CDR3 runs to 15 residues. V shed 6 bases and J 0 bases; nucleotides not matched to a gene: 6. Germline V gives CDR1 LNHDA, CDR2 SQIVND (reference sequence). The CDR3 DNA sequence: TGTGCCAGTAGCCAAGCGGGACGGAGCACAGATACGCAGTATTTT. Its protein product is CASSQAGRSTDTQYF.

This clonotype was counted many times. V gene TRBV4-3 combines with J gene TRBJ1-1; D remains unclear. CDR1 and CDR2 from the germline V gene are LGHNA and YSLEER. V was pared by 0 bases and J by 1 base, with 9 bases between. The length of the CDR3 is 15 residues. In DNA, the CDR3 is TGCGCCAGCAGCCAAGACTCGACGGCGAACACTGAAGCTTTCTTT. It codes for CASSQDSTANTEAFF.

The chain employs TRBV20-1 and TRBJ2-7, with D possibly TRBD1 on 6 matching bases. Germline V gene data show CDR1 as DFQATT and CDR2 as SNEGSKA (reference sequence). The CDR3 spans 14 residues. The germline V and J ends were trimmed by 6 bases and 2 bases, with 17 bases remaining between them. CDR3 bases: TGCAGTGCATCTAGGCAGGGGACCGCCTACGAGCAGTACTTC. Its protein is CSASRQGTAYEQYF.

This chain connects TRBV7-9 to TRBJ2-3, with no clear D. Germline V CDR1 and CDR2: SEHNR, FQNEAQ (reference sequence). V gave up 8 bases and J gave up 6 bases, with 6 bases separating them. This CDR3 is 10 amino acids long. In nucleotides, the CDR3 is TGTGCCAGCCTTCCCGATACGCAGTATTTT. Protein sequence: CASLPDTQYF.

This clonotype was counted only a few times. This chain connects TRBV23-1 to TRBJ2-7, with D perhaps TRBD2 (5 bases). TRBV23-1 is assigned to the ORF class and has an uncertain function. Trimming removed 4 bases at V and 3 bases at J, with 22 bases between. The CDR3 has 17 residues. CDR3 region: CASSLPSEGCFYYEQYF. For the CDR3, the DNA is TGCGCCAGCAGTCTCCCGTCCGAGGGTTGCTTCTACTACGAGCAGTACTTC.

This clonotype was seen more than once but under ten times. The V call is TRBV6-2 or TRBV6-3, the J call TRBJ2-1; the match to TRBD2 covers 7 bases. Per germline, CDR1 MNHEY and CDR2 SVGEGT. The CDR3 has 16 residues. The ends lost 0 bases at V and 5 bases at J; junction bases unmatched: 7. The CDR3 nucleotides read TGTGCCAGCAGTTACTCGCCGGGGAGCGGGAACAATGAGCAGTTCTTC. Translation: CASSYSPGSGNNEQFF.

This clonotype was counted a few times. The V call is TRBV5-1, the J call TRBJ2-5; 11 bases match TRBD2. CDR1 is SGHRS, CDR2 YFSETQ, per germline. V gave up 0 bases and J gave up 7 bases; unmatched junction bases: 8. The CDR3 is made up of 16 amino acids. The CDR3 region has the DNA TGCGCCAGCAGCTTGGAATTAGCGGGAGGGGAACGGACCCAGTACTTC. Protein product: CASSLELAGGERTQYF.